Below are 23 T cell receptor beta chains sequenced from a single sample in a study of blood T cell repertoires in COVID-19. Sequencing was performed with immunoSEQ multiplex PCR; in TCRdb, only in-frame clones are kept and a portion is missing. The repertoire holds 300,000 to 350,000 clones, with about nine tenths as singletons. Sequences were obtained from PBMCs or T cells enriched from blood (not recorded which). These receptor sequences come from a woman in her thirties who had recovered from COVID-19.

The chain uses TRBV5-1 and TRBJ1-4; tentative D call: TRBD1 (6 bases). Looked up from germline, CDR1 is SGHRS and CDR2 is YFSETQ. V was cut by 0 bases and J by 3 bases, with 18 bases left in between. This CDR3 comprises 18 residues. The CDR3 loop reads CASSLDRPTGRSNEKLFF. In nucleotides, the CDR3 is TGCGCCAGCAGCTTGGACCGCCCAACAGGGCGATCTAATGAAAAACTGTTTTTT.

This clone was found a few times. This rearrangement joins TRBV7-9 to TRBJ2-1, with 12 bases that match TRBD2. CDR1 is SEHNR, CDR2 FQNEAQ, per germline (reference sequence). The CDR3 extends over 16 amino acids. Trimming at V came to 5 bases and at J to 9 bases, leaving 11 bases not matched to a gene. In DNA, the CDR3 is TGTGCCAGCAGCCCCGGATCTAGCGGGAGGGAAGGTGAGCAGTTCTTC. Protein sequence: CASSPGSSGREGEQFF.

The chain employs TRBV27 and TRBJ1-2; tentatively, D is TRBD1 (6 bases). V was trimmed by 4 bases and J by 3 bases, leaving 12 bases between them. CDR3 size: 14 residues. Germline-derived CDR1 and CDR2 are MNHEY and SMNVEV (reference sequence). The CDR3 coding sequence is TGTGCCAGCAGTTCAAGGGGGACCTACTATGGCTACACCTTC. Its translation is CASSSRGTYYGYTF.

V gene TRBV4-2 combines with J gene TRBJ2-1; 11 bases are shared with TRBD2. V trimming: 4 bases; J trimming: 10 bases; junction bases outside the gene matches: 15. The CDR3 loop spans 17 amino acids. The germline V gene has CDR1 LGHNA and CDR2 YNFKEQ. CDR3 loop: CASSRSGGVAGGQEQFF. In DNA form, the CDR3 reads TGTGCCAGCAGCCGCTCGGGTGGGGTAGCGGGAGGGCAGGAGCAGTTCTTC.

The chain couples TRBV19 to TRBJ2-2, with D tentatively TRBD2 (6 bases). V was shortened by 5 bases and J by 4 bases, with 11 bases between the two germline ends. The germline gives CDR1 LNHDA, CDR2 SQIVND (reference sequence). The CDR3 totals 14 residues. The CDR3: CASSEGGGTGELFF. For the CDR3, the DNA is TGTGCCAGTAGTGAGGGAGGCGGCACCGGGGAGCTGTTTTTT.

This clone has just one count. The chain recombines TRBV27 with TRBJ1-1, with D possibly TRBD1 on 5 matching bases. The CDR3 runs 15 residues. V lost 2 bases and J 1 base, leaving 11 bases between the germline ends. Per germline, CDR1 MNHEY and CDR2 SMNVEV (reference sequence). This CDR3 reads CASSLGGTKNTEAFF. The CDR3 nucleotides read TGTGCCAGCAGTTTAGGGGGGACCAAGAACACTGAAGCTTTCTTT.

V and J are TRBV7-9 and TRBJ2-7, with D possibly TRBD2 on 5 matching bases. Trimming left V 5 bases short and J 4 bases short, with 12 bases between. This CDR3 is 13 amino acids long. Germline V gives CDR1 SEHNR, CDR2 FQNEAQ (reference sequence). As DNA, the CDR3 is TGTGCCAGCAGCCTCCGGACGGGGTACGAGCAGTACTTC. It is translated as CASSLRTGYEQYF.

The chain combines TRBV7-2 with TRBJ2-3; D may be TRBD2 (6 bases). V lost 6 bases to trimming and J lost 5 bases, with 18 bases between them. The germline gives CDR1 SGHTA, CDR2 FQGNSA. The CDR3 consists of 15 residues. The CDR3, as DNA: TGTGCCAGCAGTCGTAGCGGACCGGGGTTAGATACGCAGTATTTT. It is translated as CASSRSGPGLDTQYF. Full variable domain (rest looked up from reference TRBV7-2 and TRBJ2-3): GAGVSQSPSNKVTEKGKDVELRCDPISGHTALYWYRQSLGQGLEFLIYFQGNSAPDKSGLPSDRFSAERTGGSVSTLTIQRTQQEDSAVYLCASSRSGPGLDTQYFGPGTRLTVL.

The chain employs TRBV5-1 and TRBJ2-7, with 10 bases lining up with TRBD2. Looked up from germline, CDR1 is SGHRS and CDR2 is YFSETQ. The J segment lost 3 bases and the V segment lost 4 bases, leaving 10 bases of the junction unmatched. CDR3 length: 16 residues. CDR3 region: CASSPQELAGFYEQYF. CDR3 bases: TGCGCCAGCAGCCCGCAGGAACTAGCGGGATTCTACGAGCAGTACTTC.

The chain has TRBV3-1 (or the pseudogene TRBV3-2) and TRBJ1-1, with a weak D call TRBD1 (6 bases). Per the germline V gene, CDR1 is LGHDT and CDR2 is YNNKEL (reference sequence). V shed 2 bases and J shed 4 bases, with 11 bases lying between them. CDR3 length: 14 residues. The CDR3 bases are TGTGCCAGCAGCCAATTCCAGGGGACCACTGAAGCTTTCTTT. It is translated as CASSQFQGTTEAFF.

The DNA for the CDR3 is TGTGCCAGTAGCCCAGGGCTAAGCGAAAAACTGTTTTTT. This codes for CASSPGLSEKLFF. The J gene is TRBJ1-4, the V gene TRBV19, with D maybe TRBD1 (5 bases). Germline V gene data show CDR1 as LNHDA and CDR2 as SQIVND (reference sequence). The CDR3 length is 13 residues. V lost 6 bases and J lost 8, with 13 bases in between. The whole variable domain, filled in from reference TRBV19 and TRBJ1-4, reads DGGITQSPKYLFRKEGQNVTLSCEQNLNHDAMYWYRQDPGQGLRLIYYSQIVNDFQKGDIAEGYSVSREKKESFPLTVTSAQKNPTAFYLCASSPGLSEKLFFGSGTQLSVL.

The DNA for the CDR3 is TGTGCCAGCAGCGGCCGGGGAAATCAGCCCCAGCATTTT. Amino acid sequence: CASSGRGNQPQHF. The chain is built from TRBV3-1 (or the pseudogene TRBV3-2) and TRBJ1-5; D is undetermined. This CDR3 is 13 amino acids long. With 5 bases removed from V and 4 bases from J, the gap between germline ends came to 9 bases. Germline V gives CDR1 LGHDT, CDR2 YNNKEL (reference sequence).

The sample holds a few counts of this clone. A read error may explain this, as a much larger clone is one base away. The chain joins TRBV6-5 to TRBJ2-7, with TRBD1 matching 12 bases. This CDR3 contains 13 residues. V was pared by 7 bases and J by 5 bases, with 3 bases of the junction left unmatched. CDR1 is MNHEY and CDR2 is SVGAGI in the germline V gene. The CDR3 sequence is CASTRDRGHEQYF. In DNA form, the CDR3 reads TGTGCCAGCACCCGGGACAGGGGGCACGAGCAGTACTTC.

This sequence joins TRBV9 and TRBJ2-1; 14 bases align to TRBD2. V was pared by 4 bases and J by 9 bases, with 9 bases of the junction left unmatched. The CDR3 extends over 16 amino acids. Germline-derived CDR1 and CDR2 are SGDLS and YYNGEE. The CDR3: CASSLHGTSGSGEQFF. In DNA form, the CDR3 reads TGTGCCAGCAGCCTTCACGGGACTAGCGGGAGTGGTGAGCAGTTCTTC.

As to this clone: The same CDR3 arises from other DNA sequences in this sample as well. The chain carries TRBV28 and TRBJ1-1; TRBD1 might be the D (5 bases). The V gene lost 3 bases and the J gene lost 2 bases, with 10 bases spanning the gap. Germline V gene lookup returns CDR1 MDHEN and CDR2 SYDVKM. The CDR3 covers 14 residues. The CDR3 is CASSLGGVNTEAFF. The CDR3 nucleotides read TGTGCCAGCAGTTTGGGGGGGGTCAACACTGAAGCTTTCTTT. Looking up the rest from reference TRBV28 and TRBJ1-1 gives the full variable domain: DVKVTQSSRYLVKRTGEKVFLECVQDMDHENMFWYRQDPGLGLRLIYFSYDVKMKEKGDIPEGYSVSREKKERFSLILESASTNQTSMYLCASSLGGVNTEAFFGQGTRLTVV.

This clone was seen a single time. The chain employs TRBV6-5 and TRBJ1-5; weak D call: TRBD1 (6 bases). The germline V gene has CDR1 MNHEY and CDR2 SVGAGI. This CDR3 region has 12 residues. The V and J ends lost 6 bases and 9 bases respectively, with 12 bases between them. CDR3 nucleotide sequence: TGTGCCAGCAGGGCAGGGGAACGGCCCCAGCATTTT. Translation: CASRAGERPQHF.

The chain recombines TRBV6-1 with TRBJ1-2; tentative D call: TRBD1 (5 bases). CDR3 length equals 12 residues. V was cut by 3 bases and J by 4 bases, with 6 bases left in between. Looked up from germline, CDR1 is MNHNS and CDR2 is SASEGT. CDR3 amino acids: CASSDQGYGYTF. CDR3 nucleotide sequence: TGTGCCAGCAGTGACCAGGGCTATGGCTACACCTTC.

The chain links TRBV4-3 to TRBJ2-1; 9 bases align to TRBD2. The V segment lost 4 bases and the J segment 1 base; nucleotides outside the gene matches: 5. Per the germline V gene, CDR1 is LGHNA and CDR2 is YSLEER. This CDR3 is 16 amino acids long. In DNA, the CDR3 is TGCGCCAGCAGCCCAGCGGCGGGAGGGTCCTACAATGAGCAGTTCTTC. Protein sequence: CASSPAAGGSYNEQFF.

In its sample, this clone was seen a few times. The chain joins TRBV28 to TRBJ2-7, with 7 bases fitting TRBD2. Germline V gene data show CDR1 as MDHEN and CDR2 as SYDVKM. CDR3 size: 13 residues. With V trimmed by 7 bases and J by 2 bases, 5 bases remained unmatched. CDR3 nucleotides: TGTGCCAGCAACACGGGGGGACCCTACGAGCAGTACTTC. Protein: CASNTGGPYEQYF.

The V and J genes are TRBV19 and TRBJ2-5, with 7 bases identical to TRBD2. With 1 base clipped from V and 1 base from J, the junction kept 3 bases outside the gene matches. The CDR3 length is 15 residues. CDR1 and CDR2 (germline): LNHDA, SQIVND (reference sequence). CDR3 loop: CASSIGGGPQETQYF. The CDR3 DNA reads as TGTGCCAGTAGTATAGGGGGGGGTCCCCAAGAGACCCAGTACTTC.

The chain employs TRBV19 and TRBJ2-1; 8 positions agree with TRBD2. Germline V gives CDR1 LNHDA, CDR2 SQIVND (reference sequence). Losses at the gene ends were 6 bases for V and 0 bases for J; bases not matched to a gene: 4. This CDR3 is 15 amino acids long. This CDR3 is CASRGGGSSYNEQFF. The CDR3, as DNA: TGTGCCAGTAGGGGCGGGGGGAGCTCCTACAATGAGCAGTTCTTC.

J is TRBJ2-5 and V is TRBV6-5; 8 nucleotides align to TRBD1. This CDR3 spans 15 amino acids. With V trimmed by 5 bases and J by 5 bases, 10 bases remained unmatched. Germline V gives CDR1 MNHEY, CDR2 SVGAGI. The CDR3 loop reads CASSPDRAVLETQYF. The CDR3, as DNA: TGTGCCAGCAGTCCGGACAGGGCGGTTTTGGAGACCCAGTACTTC.

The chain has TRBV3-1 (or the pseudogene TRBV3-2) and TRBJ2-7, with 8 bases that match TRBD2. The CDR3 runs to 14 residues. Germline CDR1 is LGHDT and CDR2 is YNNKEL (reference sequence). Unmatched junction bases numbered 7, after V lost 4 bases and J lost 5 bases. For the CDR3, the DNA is TGTGCCAGCAGCCCCTCGGCGGGAGGAAACGAGCAGTACTTC. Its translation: CASSPSAGGNEQYF.